One T cell receptor (beta chain) is described in this entry. The source of the sample is a study of blood T cell repertoires in COVID-19. Looking at the study overall: Donors in the United States, Italy and Spain gave samples during acute or convalescent COVID-19. Sources were T cells, B-cell-depleted T cells, or PBMCs; the material itself was cDNA or gDNA.

This CDR3 spans 12 amino acids. Trimming took 8 bases from V and 0 from J, leaving 7 bases between them. Looked up from germline, CDR1 is MDHEN and CDR2 is SYDVKM. Source study methods: By means of reference gene primer amplification, nucleated cell counts were estimated. Produced via immunoSEQ multiplex PCR; TCRdb's table is partial and in-frame only. V and J calls and clone size are those listed in that table; D and trimming were worked out from the DNA. The data hold around 450,000 clones, with around 89% observed a single time. The sequencing sample was made of peripheral blood. This receptor was taken from a woman aged 25-40 years with acute or convalescent COVID-19. The chain carries TRBV28 and TRBJ1-2; a weak D match, TRBD1 (5 bases). Written as DNA, the CDR3 is TGTGCCAGCGGGGGGGCTAACTATGGCTACACCTTC. The encoded protein is CASGGANYGYTF.